This T cell receptor beta chain was captured in a study of monozygotic twins with inflammatory bowel disease. TCRdb processed the 5' RACE reads again and assigns one entry to each CDR3 protein, with no DNA. Its listing shows some 450,000 distinct CDR3 sequences. Looked up from germline, CDR1 is SQVTM and CDR2 is ANQGSEA. The CDR3 has 13 amino acids. The chain has TRBV29-1 and TRBJ1-4; TCRdb calls TRBD1, which cannot be checked without DNA. The clonotype originates from a human donor with ulcerative colitis or Crohn's disease, or a healthy co-twin of an affected twin (not recorded which). Material for sequencing was blood. CDR3: CSAGTGFNEKLFF. Complete variable domain (other parts from reference TRBV29-1 and TRBJ1-4): SAVISQKPSRDICQRGTSLTIQCQVDSQVTMMFWYRQQPGQSLTLIATANQGSEATYESGFVIDKFPISRPNLTFSTLTVSNMSPEDSSIYLCSAGTGFNEKLFFGSGTQLSVL.